This T cell receptor beta chain was identified during a study of cytomegalovirus exposure and HLA in healthy donors listed by TCRdb under 2017. About the investigation overall: An earlier analysis of roughly 630 of the donors reported roughly 270 Gb of sequence data and 117 million unique TCR beta sequences from about 200 million T cells. An early release covering roughly 600 HLA-typed donors comprised 250 to 350 gigabases of sequencing data and around 86 million unique TCR sequences. Among the roughly 390 genotyped donors, around 81% belonged to the genetic ancestry cluster associated with self-reported Caucasian donors. The aim of the study was to test whether cataloging public T cell receptors could identify signatures of past pathogen exposure. The T cell repertoires of some 670 subjects were profiled by immunosequencing and related to cytomegalovirus serostatus. Besides the first cohort of about 730 subjects, a separate validation cohort made up of roughly 120 different subjects was used. To predict cytomegalovirus infection status, the study brought together high-throughput TCR immunosequencing, statistical association of individual TCRs with disease status, and machine learning. To study patterns of TCR occurrence, a later analysis re-analyzed previously published TCR beta repertoires from around 700 donors and added high-resolution HLA genotyping. The later analysis used no new phenotypic data to find candidate immune exposures, relying instead on TCR beta sequences and their occurrence across donors. An earlier analysis of around 580 of the donors used high-throughput TCR beta sequencing to judge whether each TCR beta V gene segment behaved as functional or pseudogenic. Donor age, sex, ethnicity and CMV serostatus were collected together with the repertoire data. A later genetic analysis took genome-wide SNP genotypes for about 60% of the roughly 670 donors and used that subset as a discovery cohort. All discovery cohort repertoires had been generated on a single sequencing platform. Both class I and class II loci were covered by HLA typing, at four-digit resolution. Typing coverage differed by locus: A, B, C, DRB1 and DQB1 were typed in roughly 620-640 donors, DQA1 in 522, DPA1 in approximately 600, and DPB1 in 472. Five DR-DQ haplotypes were handled as single units for association and clustering, since linkage in the cohort was strong. Among about 370 genotyped donors of the cohort, an average of around 250,000 unique TCR beta nucleotide sequences was sequenced per donor, of which roughly 17% were non-productive. Overall study outcomes, separate from this receptor: A further reported finding was that TCR beta sequences accurately predicted the HLA-A and HLA-B alleles for most subjects in the first cohort. A cluster of highly shared sequence variants was judged likely to be a technical artifact of the sequencing pipeline. An earlier analysis of 450 to 750 of the donors showed that most TCR beta V segments appeared in productive rearrangements either about 87% or about 30% of the time, which broadly matched IMGT annotations. According to a later analysis, parvovirus B19, influenza, CMV and Epstein-Barr virus appeared linked to several top co-occurrence clusters. When HLA alleles, especially DR and DQ, strongly co-occurred, attributing TCR associations to individual alleles was difficult. A few of the identified cytomegalovirus-associated TCR beta chains were confirmed in vitro to be specific for cytomegalovirus antigens. In this cohort, only TCR beta chains were sequenced, and detectable features were limited by the absence of alpha or paired-chain data. The authors suggested that the approach could potentially be extended to other disease states and immunological phenotypes. For the cohort, immune exposure information was limited to CMV serostatus. In the study, approximately 150 TCR beta chains were listed as associated with cytomegalovirus. A later genetic analysis associated a missense DCLRE1C variant with V-gene and J-gene trimming of TCR beta chains, and an independent cohort replicated the association. Most TCR sequences were seen in very few donors, while some public TCRs were found in many individuals. A later analysis found that TCR association rates varied across HLA loci, with DRB1 alleles showing the most associated TCRs and HLA-C alleles the fewest. In a later analysis, most CMV-associated TCR beta chains were found to appear HLA-restricted, with HLA associations seemingly driven largely by CMV exposure. A later genetic analysis reported fewer N-insertions in productive TCRs among donors in an Asian-associated ancestry cluster than the roughly 700-donor mean. Some IMGT-functional V segments, including TRBV6-2 and TRBV6-3, could not be told apart with the 87-base-pair reads, so those segments were excluded. Correlated functional status among segregating V segments might reflect linkage disequilibrium, but an unknown experimental factor could not be ruled out. Because some donors lacked HLA typing at each locus, the association tests relied only on the typed subset. Compared with equally common non-associated chains, HLA-associated TCR beta chains in a later analysis were more clonally expanded and had lower generation probabilities. Specific HLA alleles were associated with 15,000 to 20,000 TCR beta sequences at a false discovery rate of 0.05 in a later analysis. Because counts were too low, about 18 rarely observed V segments, including chromosome 9 orphons, were excluded from the earlier analysis of around 640 of the donors. In both the original and validation cohorts, the classifier was reported to diagnose cytomegalovirus status with high specificity and sensitivity. Roughly uniform sequencing depth across donors was assumed in presence/absence analyses, although this assumption may not hold.

As for this clone: Its target antigen remains unknown. No base quality information exists; no much larger clone differs at one position.

The CDR3 covers 14 residues, taking in both the cysteine and the phenylalanine. Just CDR3 DNA is preserved here, 42 bases in frame from base 1. V loses 6 bases at its end and J loses 4 bases; junction bases beyond the gene matches: 9. CDR1 is given as SNHLY and CDR2 as FYNNEI, both from the germline V gene. The library was made by the immunoSEQ multiplex PCR assay. The multiplex PCR relied on a mix of 60 forward primers for TCR Vbeta segments and 13 reverse primers for TCR Jbeta segments. A multiplex PCR assay on genomic DNA amplified the CDR3 region of rearranged TCR beta genes. The amplified TCR beta libraries were sequenced on the Illumina HiSeq System as 87-base-pair reads. In the authors' own workflow: A later analysis tallied roughly 76 million unique TCR beta chains across the approximately 670 repertoires, and roughly 11 million of those chains were shared by two or more donors. Raw reads were error-corrected and collapsed into unique sequences by a nearest-neighbor algorithm in which closely related sequences were merged to remove PCR and sequencing errors. To assign V, D and J gene segments, CDR3 sequences were aligned to IMGT reference sequences. Each retained sequence needed at least a six-nucleotide match to both a V gene segment and a J gene segment. A rearrangement counted as productive if the CDR3 had no stop codons and remained in frame with V and J, and every other rearrangement counted as non-productive. Following IMGT convention, CDR3 was defined as the stretch from the second conserved V-encoded cysteine to the conserved J-encoded phenylalanine. The earlier analysis of 587 of the donors excluded sequences that lacked an unambiguous match to a single V gene segment. An earlier analysis of roughly 590 of the donors called V segments functional above 56.7% productive rearrangements and segregating when the between-donor standard deviation exceeded 5%. A statistical classification framework was built for diagnosing cytomegalovirus status from the catalog of TCR beta chain sequences. V and J gene assignment, in a later analysis, came from comparing TCR nucleotide sequences with IMGT/GENE-DB human TR gene sequences. The TCRdist pipeline was used in a later analysis to assign CDR3 sequences and most-parsimonious VDJ recombination scenarios. In a later analysis, each TCR beta chain was defined by its CDR3 amino acid sequence together with its V-gene family, and reads without a unique V-gene family were excluded. A later analysis removed roughly 590 highly shared, low-generation-probability nucleotide sequences to deal with suspected cross-contamination and a sequencing artifact. A later analysis calculated a clonal expansion index for each public chain from normalized within-repertoire ranks of inferred template counts. In a later analysis, generation probabilities were computed with a VDJ recombination model fitted to out-of-frame rearrangements, and the resulting probabilities were checked against IGoR. Hypergeometric tests were used in a later analysis to score TCR-TCR, TCR-HLA and TCR-CMV co-occurrence, with a repertoire-size bias correction applied to the TCR pairs. To estimate false discovery rates, a later analysis permuted the HLA or CMV assignments 20 times. A later analysis grouped co-occurring TCRs with DBSCAN, adding TCRdist sequence similarity when clustering within HLA-allele-positive subsets. Co-occurrence clustering excluded repertoires with fewer than 30,000 or more than 120,000 public chains, plus five with anomalous nucleotide sharing. The source is immuneACCESS, and TCRdb retained only in-frame sequences with V and J called. Part of the clones is not carried over; for the studies checked, unresolved V genes explain less than half of this, and the remainder is unexplained. The V and J calls and clone size were taken over from that table, and D and trimming were inferred from the DNA. In this sample the table shows a few hundred thousand clones, about 90% of which occur a single time. Jointly, the top ten make up 1.7% of the sample.

The cohort consisted of 600 to 750 healthy bone marrow donors. At the time of sampling, every cohort member was nominally healthy, though immune exposures that went unrecorded were likely present. The donor was CMV seronegative and belonged to the group of approximately 320 seronegative cohort members. Every donor gave a peripheral blood sample, and the peripheral blood mononuclear cells from that sample were used for TCR beta sequencing. The Qiagen DNeasy Blood Extraction Kit was used to extract genomic DNA from the blood cell samples. Here the chain combines TRBV2 and TRBJ2-7; a stretch of 7 junction bases matches TRBD1. The TCR comes from a girl aged 2-9 years in good health and CMV-seronegative. The sample taken for sequencing was PBMCs. The CDR3 protein is CASRDREGAYEQYF. The bases are TGTGCCAGCAGAGACAGGGAAGGGGCTTACGAGCAGTACTTC.